Described below is a single TCR beta chain sequence and its context. Sequencing was performed with immunoSEQ multiplex PCR; in TCRdb, only in-frame clones are kept and a portion is missing. The table lists tens of thousands of clones, 75% to 95% of them singletons, with approximately 0.27% in the top ten. The V end was cut by 1 base, the J end by 1 base, with 6 bases between. Germline CDR1 is SGHRS and CDR2 is YFSETQ. The length of the CDR3 is 13 residues. These data come from a study of technical replicates of blood from a handful of donors. This TCR was sampled from a human donor in good health. Sequencing was done on a sample of T cells isolated from PBMCs. The gene calls are TRBV5-1 and TRBJ2-7, with D possibly TRBD1 on 6 matching bases. For the CDR3, the DNA is TGCGCCAGCAGCTTGACAGGGTCCTACGAGCAGTACTTC. Protein product: CASSLTGSYEQYF.